The 8 T cell receptor beta chains below come from one sample, sequenced in a study of regulatory T cells in long-lasting Graves disease. Time point reported: newly diagnosed GD, antithyroid drugs for less than 3 months. TCR sequences were obtained from RNA taken from PBMCs. Combining iRepertoire HTBI primers with Arm-PCR of CDR3 regions, the authors built TCR beta libraries. From the multiplex PCR reads, TCRdb called clonotypes with MiXCR, one entry per CDR3 protein. The sample has approximately 400,000 distinct CDR3 sequences; 15% are singletons. The sample was also reused in another study, on T cells in Graves' hyperthyroidism and ophthalmopathy.

The specimen was peripheral blood mononuclear cells (PBMCs), collected at new diagnosis, from a patient treated with antithyroid drugs. The origin of the receptors is a woman in her 40s with Graves disease.

This chain joins TRBV25-1 and TRBJ2-5; the match to TRBD2 covers 8 bases. CDR1 is MGHDK and CDR2 is SYGVNS in the germline V gene. This CDR3 region has 14 residues. J lost 4 bases, V lost 7 bases, and 8 bases had no gene match. Written as DNA, the CDR3 is TGTGCCAGCAAAACTAGCGGAGGTGGAGAGACCCAGTACTTC. Amino acid sequence: CASKTSGGGETQYF.

This clonotype was detected many times. The chain joins TRBV13 to TRBJ2-7, with 8 nucleotides matching TRBD2. V dropped 0 bases and J dropped 4; count of bases not matched to a gene: 11. The CDR3 extends over 17 amino acids. Germline V gene lookup returns CDR1 PRHDT and CDR2 FYEKMQ (reference sequence). The CDR3 spells CASSLGGSSASGYEQYF. In DNA, the CDR3 is TGTGCCAGCAGCTTAGGCGGGAGTTCGGCTAGCGGGTACGAGCAGTACTTC. Full variable domain (remainder filled in from reference TRBV13 and TRBJ2-7): AAGVIQSPRHLIKEKRETATLKCYPIPRHDTVYWYQQGPGQDPQFLISFYEKMQSDKGSIPDRFSAQQFSDYHSELNMSSLELGDSALYFCASSLGGSSASGYEQYFGPGTRLTVT.

This clonotype appeared many times. The V and J genes are TRBV20-1 and TRBJ1-2, with D uncertain. Per the germline V gene, CDR1 is DFQATT and CDR2 is SNEGSKA (reference sequence). This CDR3 region has 13 residues. Trimming shortened V by 1 base and J by 4 bases, and 10 bases separated the two germline ends. The CDR3 spells CSARGRHSYGYTF. The CDR3 region has the DNA TGCAGTGCTAGAGGTAGACACTCCTATGGCTACACCTTC.

This clonotype was picked up many times. The V gene is TRBV11-2, the J gene TRBJ2-7, with 9 positions matching TRBD2. This CDR3 has 16 amino acids. Trimming cost V 2 bases and J 4 bases; bases outside gene matches: 9. Looked up from germline, CDR1 is SGHAT and CDR2 is FQNNGV. CDR3 region: CASSLPTSGRFYEQYF. Written as DNA, the CDR3 is TGTGCCAGCAGCTTACCGACTAGCGGACGCTTTTACGAGCAGTACTTC.

The gene calls are TRBV6-1 and TRBJ2-3, with D perhaps TRBD2 (6 bases). The CDR3 has 17 residues. Germline V lookup: CDR1 MNHNS, CDR2 SASEGT. With 6 bases removed from V and 3 bases from J, the gap between germline ends came to 22 bases. CDR3 nucleotide sequence: TGTGCCAGCAGGGACGCCTTGGGGGACGGGGGAACAGATACGCAGTATTTT. Protein: CASRDALGDGGTDTQYF.

J is TRBJ2-1 and V is TRBV28; 12 bases match TRBD2. CDR1 is MDHEN and CDR2 is SYDVKM in the germline V gene. The J segment lost 5 bases and the V segment lost 5 bases, leaving 7 bases of the junction unmatched. The CDR3 totals 16 residues. This CDR3 reads CASSAHSSGRDNEQFF. In nucleotides, the CDR3 is TGTGCCAGCAGTGCTCACTCTAGCGGGAGGGACAATGAGCAGTTCTTC.

A few counts support this clonotype. This could be a read error, since a much larger clone is one nucleotide away. V is TRBV11-2 and J is TRBJ1-2, with D uncertain. Germline V gene sequence: CDR1 SGHAT, CDR2 FQNNGV. The germline V and J ends were trimmed by 2 bases and 7 bases, with 8 bases remaining between them. CDR3 length: 12 residues. The CDR3 loop is CASSLTDCGYTF. The CDR3 DNA reads TGTGCCAGCAGCTTAACGGACTGTGGCTACACCTTC. Full variable domain (remainder filled in from reference TRBV11-2 and TRBJ1-2): EAGVAQSPRYKIIEKRQSVAFWCNPISGHATLYWYQQILGQGPKLLIQFQNNGVVDDSQLPKDRFSAERLKGVDSTLKIQPAKLEDSAVYLCASSLTDCGYTFGSGTRLTVV.

V usage is TRBV20-1 and J usage is TRBJ2-5; 13 bases match TRBD2. CDR1 is DFQATT and CDR2 is SNEGSKA in the germline V gene (reference sequence). The V and J ends lost 5 bases and 7 bases, in that order; junction bases with no gene match: 19. The CDR3 has 18 amino acids. CDR3 residues: CSAHQGWTSGRGGGTQYF. CDR3 in DNA: TGCAGTGCTCACCAGGGGTGGACTAGCGGGAGAGGGGGGGGGACCCAGTACTTC.